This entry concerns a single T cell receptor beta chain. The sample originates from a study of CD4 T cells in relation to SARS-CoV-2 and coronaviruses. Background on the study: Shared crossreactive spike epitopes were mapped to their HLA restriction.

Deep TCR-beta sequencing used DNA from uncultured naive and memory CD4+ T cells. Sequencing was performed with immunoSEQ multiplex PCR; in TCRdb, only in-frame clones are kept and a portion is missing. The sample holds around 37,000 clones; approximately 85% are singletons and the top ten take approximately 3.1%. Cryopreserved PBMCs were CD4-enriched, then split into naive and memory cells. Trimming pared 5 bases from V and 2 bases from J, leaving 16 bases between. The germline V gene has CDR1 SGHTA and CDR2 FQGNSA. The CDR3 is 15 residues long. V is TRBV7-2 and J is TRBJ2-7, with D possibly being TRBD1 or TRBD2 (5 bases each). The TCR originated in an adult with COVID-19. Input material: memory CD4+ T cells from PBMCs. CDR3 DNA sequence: TGTGCCAGCAGCCCCCTTGGGGCGGGTCCCTACGAGCAGTACTTC. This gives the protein CASSPLGAGPYEQYF.